One sample yielded the 11 T cell receptor beta chains listed below, sequenced in a study of vaccination and CD4 T cells after COVID-19. No antigen is known for these receptors. The treatment denotes: approximately nine-day PBMC culture with coronavirus spike peptide pools or control peptides (ViraFEST assay). Sequenced with the Oncomine TCR Beta short-read assay was DNA taken from cultured CD4+ T cells. TCRdb re-derived calls from the PCR reads in MiXCR, one entry per CDR3 protein. The repertoire consists of about 19,000 distinct CDR3 sequences, with 43% occurring once and the leading ten covering under 3%. Sample: CD4+ T cells from blood, cultured in vitro, taken after SARS-CoV-2 vaccination. Source of these receptors: a human donor who had recovered from COVID-19.

This CDR3 is CASSEFRGNTEAFF. In nucleotides, the CDR3 is TGTGCCAGCAGTGAATTTCGGGGGAACACTGAAGCTTTCTTT. The chain carries TRBV25-1 and TRBJ1-1, with no clear D. Trimming removed 1 base from V and 1 base from J, with 7 bases in between. Germline assignment: CDR1 MGHDK and CDR2 SYGVNS. The CDR3 runs 14 residues.

V usage is TRBV7-3 and J usage is TRBJ1-1; possible D gene TRBD1, 6 bases. The germline V gene encodes CDR1 SGHTA and CDR2 FQGTGA. V was clipped by 9 bases and J by 1 base, with 12 bases between them. CDR3 length: 13 residues. The CDR3 DNA follows: TGTGCCAGTAGACGGACAGAGAACACTGAAGCTTTCTTT. As protein: CASRRTENTEAFF.

The J gene is TRBJ1-1, the V gene TRBV10-3, with D possibly matching TRBD1 (5 bases). V was shortened by 0 bases and J by 10 bases, with 15 bases between the two germline ends. Germline values: CDR1 ENHRY, CDR2 SYGVKD. The CDR3 is made up of 14 amino acids. The CDR3 DNA is TGTGCCATCAGTGAGTCGACTCAGGGACCCAGAGCTTTCTTT. Translating it yields CAISESTQGPRAFF.

This sequence joins TRBV20-1 and TRBJ2-1; 14 bases align to TRBD2. The germline gives CDR1 DFQATT, CDR2 SNEGSKA (reference sequence). Trimming cost V 1 base and J 9 bases; bases outside gene matches: 11. The CDR3 extends over 17 amino acids. The CDR3 nucleotides read TGCAGTGCTAGAGTTCCGACTAGCGGGAGGGCTTCTGGTGAGCAGTTCTTC. This codes for CSARVPTSGRASGEQFF.

V usage is TRBV2 and J usage is TRBJ1-6; D call uncertain. Trimming removed 8 bases at V and 9 bases at J, with 14 bases between. The CDR3 is 13 residues long. The V gene's germline CDR1 is SNHLY and CDR2 FYNNEI. The CDR3: CASLGRWRSPLHF. The CDR3 nucleotides read TGTGCCAGCTTAGGGAGGTGGCGTTCACCCCTCCACTTT.

The rearrangement uses TRBV7-2 and TRBJ2-5; TRBD2 matches at 9 bases. The V gene's germline CDR1 is SGHTA and CDR2 FQGNSA. CDR3 size: 16 residues. Germline trimming cut 3 bases from V and 4 bases from J; bases unmatched to any gene: 9. CDR3 region: CASSFRREGRGETQYF. The CDR3 nucleotides read TGTGCCAGCAGCTTTAGGCGGGAGGGCCGGGGAGAGACCCAGTACTTC.

This clonotype was observed a few times. This chain joins TRBV15 and TRBJ2-1, with D perhaps matching TRBD2 (7 bases). The CDR3 totals 16 residues. V shed 5 bases and J shed 9 bases, with 23 bases lying between them. Per germline, CDR1 LNHNV and CDR2 YYDKDF (reference sequence). CDR3 in amino acids: CATSGPPRGGAFEQFF. Written as DNA, the CDR3 is TGTGCCACCAGCGGACCTCCGCGTGGGGGGGCTTTTGAGCAGTTCTTC.

This sequence joins TRBV6-1 and TRBJ2-7; 8 nucleotides agree with TRBD1. This CDR3 comprises 14 residues. V gave up 8 bases and J gave up 3 bases; unmatched junction bases: 9. Germline V gene lookup returns CDR1 MNHNS and CDR2 SASEGT. The CDR3 DNA reads as TGTGCCAGCGGGGATTCGGGACAGGTCTACGAGCAGTACTTC. Translating gives CASGDSGQVYEQYF.

This clonotype turned up a few times. This chain uses TRBV20-1 with TRBJ2-3; 12 nucleotides agree with TRBD2. The CDR3 has 17 amino acids. V dropped 0 bases and J dropped 5; count of bases not matched to a gene: 9. The germline V gene encodes CDR1 DFQATT and CDR2 SNEGSKA (reference sequence). The CDR3 coding sequence is TGCAGTGCTAGAGATCCCGCTAGCGGGGGGGCAGAAGATACGCAGTATTTT. Encoded protein: CSARDPASGGAEDTQYF.

There are a few counts of this clonotype. The chain is built from TRBV7-2 and TRBJ1-2, with D tentatively TRBD1 (5 bases). Germline values: CDR1 SGHTA, CDR2 FQGNSA. This CDR3 region has 18 residues. V lost 2 bases to trimming and J lost 0 bases, with 19 bases between them. CDR3 DNA sequence: TGTGCCAGCAGCTTAAACCGGCAGGGCGTAATTTCTAACTATGGCTACACCTTC. It specifies CASSLNRQGVISNYGYTF. Using reference TRBV7-2 and TRBJ1-2 for the parts outside the CDR3, the full variable domain is GAGVSQSPSNKVTEKGKDVELRCDPISGHTALYWYRQSLGQGLEFLIYFQGNSAPDKSGLPSDRFSAERTGGSVSTLTIQRTQQEDSAVYLCASSLNRQGVISNYGYTFGSGTRLTVV.

The CDR3 loop reads CASSLSARGRDTQYF. The CDR3 DNA is TGTGCCAGCAGTTTATCCGCGCGGGGGAGGGATACGCAGTATTTT. The J gene is TRBJ2-3, the V gene TRBV27; 7 nucleotides agree with TRBD2. Germline CDR1 is MNHEY and CDR2 is SMNVEV (reference sequence). The CDR3 length is 15 residues. The V segment lost 0 bases and the J segment 6 bases; nucleotides outside the gene matches: 6.